Presented here are 13 T cell receptor beta chains from one specimen sequenced in a study of T cell repertoires in cytomegalovirus infection. TCRdb recomputed calls from the reads with MiXCR, one row per CDR3 protein. The table has about 260,000 distinct CDR3 sequences, less than 9.5% seen once. Sequences were obtained from PBMCs. These receptors were obtained from a human donor in good health (CMV status not recorded). Some clones in this sample may be carry-over from other donors' samples.

This clonotype was counted ten times or more. This chain links TRBV6-6 with TRBJ2-1; 12 bases line up with TRBD2. The CDR3 runs to 16 residues. J gave up 8 bases and V 0 bases, and 5 bases lay outside the gene matches. In germline, CDR1 is MNHNY, CDR2 SVGAGI (reference sequence). The CDR3 is CASSYSSSGGGDEQFF. CDR3 DNA sequence: TGTGCCAGCAGTTACTCGTCTAGCGGGGGGGGCGATGAGCAGTTCTTC.

This clonotype was observed a handful of times. The chain recombines TRBV18 with TRBJ1-6; 9 bases align to TRBD1. V lost 4 bases and J lost 7; bases outside the gene matches: 8. Germline V gene sequence: CDR1 KGHSH, CDR2 LQKENI. The CDR3 is 16 amino acids. CDR3 in amino acids: CASSQLQGAQNSPLHF. CDR3 coding DNA: TGTGCCAGCTCACAACTACAGGGGGCGCAAAATTCACCCCTCCACTTT.

This clonotype was seen repeatedly, ten times or more. The CDR3: CASSWGFAEAFF. CDR3 coding DNA: TGTGCCAGCAGCTGGGGGTTCGCTGAAGCTTTCTTT. The genes are TRBV7-2 and TRBJ1-1, with a weak D call TRBD1 (5 bases). The germline V gene encodes CDR1 SGHTA and CDR2 FQGNSA. The length of the CDR3 is 12 residues. V lost 4 bases to trimming and J lost 6 bases, with 9 bases between them.

This clonotype was picked up many times. The genes are TRBV28 and TRBJ2-6; tentatively, D is TRBD1 or TRBD2 (5 bases each). CDR3 length: 17 amino acids. The ends were cut back, 5 bases at V and 3 bases at J, with 17 bases in the middle. Germline values: CDR1 MDHEN, CDR2 SYDVKM. This CDR3 reads CASSPPGRVIGANVLTF. In nucleotides, the CDR3 is TGTGCCAGCAGTCCCCCGGGGCGGGTAATTGGGGCCAACGTCCTGACTTTC. Supplemented by reference TRBV28 and TRBJ2-6, the full variable domain reads DVKVTQSSRYLVKRTGEKVFLECVQDMDHENMFWYRQDPGLGLRLIYFSYDVKMKEKGDIPEGYSVSREKKERFSLILESASTNQTSMYLCASSPPGRVIGANVLTFGAGSRLTVL.

The V and J genes are TRBV3-1 and TRBJ1-1; TRBD1 matches at 7 bases. CDR1 is LGHDT, CDR2 YNNKEL, per germline (reference sequence). V was pared by 6 bases and J by 4 bases, with 8 bases of the junction left unmatched. CDR3 length: 14 residues. This CDR3 reads CASRPQTGSTEAFF. CDR3 nucleotide sequence: TGTGCCAGCAGACCTCAGACAGGGAGCACTGAAGCTTTCTTT.

This clonotype was seen ten or more times. The rearrangement joins TRBV7-2 to TRBJ1-2; tentatively, D is TRBD1 (5 bases). This CDR3 spans 15 amino acids. Trimming shortened V by 5 bases and J by 1 base, and 14 bases separated the two germline ends. CDR1 and CDR2 (germline): SGHTA, FQGNSA. The CDR3: CASSVRDGLNYGYTF. The CDR3 DNA follows: TGTGCCAGCAGCGTCCGGGACGGCCTTAACTATGGCTACACCTTC.

This clonotype was seen many times. V is TRBV7-2 and J is TRBJ2-3; maybe TRBD1 (5 bases). The CDR3 length is 16 residues. Germline V gene lookup returns CDR1 SGHTA and CDR2 FQGNSA. Trimming took 1 base from V and 3 from J, leaving 14 bases between them. CDR3 amino acids: CASSLERGTRTDTQYF. CDR3 in DNA: TGTGCCAGCAGCTTAGAAAGGGGCACACGGACAGATACGCAGTATTTT.

The gene calls are TRBV20-1 and TRBJ2-1; the match to TRBD1 covers 9 bases. The germline gives CDR1 DFQATT, CDR2 SNEGSKA (reference sequence). V trimming: 5 bases; J trimming: 9 bases; junction bases outside the gene matches: 14. CDR3 length equals 15 residues. DNA of the CDR3: TGCAGTGCTGAGGACCGGGACAGGGCCTTAATTGAGCAGTTCTTC. Protein product: CSAEDRDRALIEQFF.

The J gene is TRBJ1-2, the V gene TRBV11-2, with D unresolved. This CDR3 region has 13 residues. The germline gives CDR1 SGHAT, CDR2 FQNNGV. V was trimmed by 1 base and J by 6 bases, leaving 9 bases between them. The CDR3 loop is CASSLGGVHGYTF. CDR3 sequence (DNA): TGTGCCAGCAGCTTAGGGGGAGTTCATGGCTACACCTTC.

This clonotype was seen repeatedly, ten times or more. The chain is built from TRBV7-2 and TRBJ2-7; D is perhaps TRBD2 (7 bases). The CDR3 is made up of 14 amino acids. Trimming took off 4 bases at V and 6 bases at J, with 16 bases between the two ends. Germline CDR1 reads SGHTA; CDR2 reads FQGNSA. The CDR3 DNA reads TGTGCCAGCAGCTCCCCCAGGGGAGGGGGCGAGCAGTACTTC. Translating it yields CASSSPRGGGEQYF.

This chain connects TRBV14 to TRBJ1-1; D is ambiguous. Trimming took off 0 bases at V and 3 bases at J, with 11 bases between the two ends. The germline gives CDR1 SGHDN, CDR2 FVKESK. The CDR3 length is 15 residues. The CDR3 nucleotides are TGTGCCAGCAGCCAAGATTCCGGGATTTACACTGAAGCTTTCTTT. Translating gives CASSQDSGIYTEAFF.

This clonotype was counted between two and nine times. V usage is TRBV28 and J usage is TRBJ1-5, with D perhaps matching TRBD1 (5 bases). The CDR3 has 15 amino acids. The germline gives CDR1 MDHEN, CDR2 SYDVKM. V was shortened by 5 bases and J by 8 bases, with 19 bases between the two germline ends. The CDR3 bases are TGTGCCAGCAGTCGGGACCGAGTTTCCTTTGAGCCCCAGCATTTT. As protein: CASSRDRVSFEPQHF.

This clonotype has ten or more counts. The rearrangement links TRBV5-5 to TRBJ1-1, with TRBD1 matching 12 bases. The CDR3 extends over 17 amino acids. V gave up 2 bases and J gave up 4 bases; unmatched junction bases: 9. The germline V gene encodes CDR1 SGHKS and CDR2 YYEKEE (reference sequence). The CDR3 DNA is TGTGCCAGCAGCTTACTTCCGGGACAGGGGGCTACCACTGAAGCTTTCTTT. Translation: CASSLLPGQGATTEAFF.